Below are 29 T cell receptor beta chains sequenced from a single sample in a study of blood T cell repertoires in COVID-19. The table came from immunoSEQ multiplex PCR; TCRdb's copy has only in-frame clones and leaves some out. The repertoire has under 150,000 clones, less than 90% of them found once; the top ten carry more than 4.5%. Sample: PBMCs or T cells enriched from blood (not recorded which). All receptors come from a woman between 45 and 60 years old who had been exposed to COVID-19.

This clone was seen only a few times. The CDR3 sequence: CASYAGGEETQYF. The CDR3 bases are TGTGCCAGCTACGCAGGGGGCGAAGAGACCCAGTACTTC. The chain is built from TRBV12-3 or TRBV12-4 and TRBJ2-5, with 8 bases lining up with TRBD1. V trimming: 8 bases; J trimming: 3 bases; junction bases outside the gene matches: 5. The length of the CDR3 is 13 residues.

This clone was observed a single time. This chain uses TRBV7-8 with TRBJ1-4; D call uncertain. V lost 0 bases and J lost 12, with 11 bases in between. CDR1 SGHVS and CDR2 FQNEAQ come from the germline V gene. CDR3 length: 13 amino acids. The CDR3 here is CASSLAVVGELFF. CDR3 bases: TGTGCCAGCAGCTTAGCAGTGGTCGGAGAACTGTTTTTT.

The gene calls are TRBV5-8 and TRBJ1-1, with 7 bases aligning to TRBD1. With V trimmed by 3 bases and J by 3 bases, 11 bases remained unmatched. Looked up from germline, CDR1 is SGHTS and CDR2 is YDEGEE. This CDR3 region has 16 residues. The chain's CDR3 is CASSSAGPGQYTEAFF. CDR3 nucleotide sequence: TGTGCCAGCAGCTCGGCCGGACCGGGACAGTACACTGAAGCTTTCTTT. The entire variable domain, with the rest obtained from reference TRBV5-8 and TRBJ1-1, is as follows: EAGVTQSPTHLIKTRGQQATLRCSPISGHTSVYWYQQALGLGLQFLLWYDEGEERNRGNFPPRFSGRQFPNYSSELNVNALELEDSALYLCASSSAGPGQYTEAFFGQGTRLTVV.

This chain joins TRBV25-1 and TRBJ2-1; possible D gene TRBD2, 6 bases. CDR1 and CDR2 (germline): MGHDK, SYGVNS. The CDR3 length is 15 residues. Trimming took off 2 bases at V and 0 bases at J, with 8 bases between the two ends. The CDR3 sequence is CASSEVGGSYNEQFF. DNA of the CDR3: TGTGCCAGCAGTGAAGTGGGGGGCTCCTACAATGAGCAGTTCTTC.

This chain joins TRBV6-5 and TRBJ2-1, with 9 bases lining up with TRBD1. The CDR3 contains 14 residues. Unmatched junction bases numbered 4, after V lost 6 bases and J lost 4 bases. The germline V gene encodes CDR1 MNHEY and CDR2 SVGAGI. This chain's CDR3 is CASRGQGGYNEQFF. The DNA for the CDR3 is TGTGCCAGCAGGGGACAGGGTGGGTACAATGAGCAGTTCTTC.

The CDR3 sequence: CASSASSTSYEQYF. Here the CDR3 DNA reads TGTGCCAGCAGCGCTTCTAGCACCTCCTACGAGCAGTACTTC. The J gene is TRBJ2-7, the V gene TRBV9; a possible D gene is TRBD2 (5 bases). The CDR3 spans 14 residues. V lost 3 bases and J lost 0, with 10 bases in between. Germline CDR1 SGDLS, CDR2 YYNGEE.

The table lists this clone with a count of one. The chain couples TRBV4-3 to TRBJ1-2; D is undetermined. This CDR3 region has 15 residues. V was cut by 0 bases and J by 2 bases, with 10 bases left in between. CDR1 LGHNA and CDR2 YSLEER come from the germline V gene. This CDR3 reads CASSQEPPGNYGYTF. The CDR3, as DNA: TGCGCCAGCAGCCAAGAACCCCCAGGAAACTATGGCTACACCTTC.

The sample holds one count of this clone. V and J are TRBV19 and TRBJ1-1, with 8 bases identical to TRBD1. CDR3 length: 15 residues. Per germline, CDR1 LNHDA and CDR2 SQIVND (reference sequence). J was trimmed by 4 bases and V by 5 bases; bases with no gene match: 9. CDR3 DNA: TGTGCCAGTAGTCCGAGGACAGGGTGGGTCACTGAAGCTTTCTTT. This encodes CASSPRTGWVTEAFF.

The chain links TRBV4-3 to TRBJ2-3, with 11 bases aligning to TRBD2. In germline, CDR1 is LGHNA, CDR2 YSLEER. V dropped 4 bases and J dropped 4; count of bases not matched to a gene: 16. This CDR3 has 19 amino acids. The CDR3 bases are TGCGCCAGCAGCCGAGGGGTAGCGGGAGGGCCGGAGGGTTCAGATACGCAGTATTTT. Its translation is CASSRGVAGGPEGSDTQYF.

CDR3 in amino acids: CASSDETGEQYF. In nucleotides, the CDR3 is TGTGCCAGCAGTGATGAGACGGGGGAGCAGTACTTC. The V and J genes are TRBV2 and TRBJ2-7; D is perhaps TRBD2 (5 bases). This CDR3 region has 12 residues. The germline V gene has CDR1 SNHLY and CDR2 FYNNEI. Trimming pared 3 bases from V and 7 bases from J, leaving 10 bases between.

This clone has only one observation. The chain has TRBV9 and TRBJ2-4, with TRBD2 matching 12 bases. The CDR3 is 15 amino acids. CDR1 and CDR2 (germline): SGDLS, YYNGEE. V lost 2 bases, J lost 7 bases, and 4 bases stayed unmatched. Written as DNA, the CDR3 is TGTGCCAGCAGCGTGGACCTAGCGGGAGGGAACATTCAGTACTTC. Its protein product is CASSVDLAGGNIQYF. Combining the CDR3 with reference TRBV9 and TRBJ2-4 gives the whole variable domain DSGVTQTPKHLITATGQRVTLRCSPRSGDLSVYWYQQSLDQGLQFLIQYYNGEERAKGNILERFSAQQFPDLHSELNLSSLELGDSALYFCASSVDLAGGNIQYFGAGTRLSVL.

The chain joins TRBV27 to TRBJ2-7, with 8 bases identical to TRBD2. The CDR3 covers 14 residues. Germline CDR1 and CDR2: MNHEY and SMNVEV (reference sequence). With V trimmed by 7 bases and J by 5 bases, 10 bases remained unmatched. This chain's CDR3 is CASKFSGAGDEQYF. Here the CDR3 DNA reads TGTGCCAGCAAATTTAGCGGGGCGGGGGACGAGCAGTACTTC.

The chain has TRBV4-3 and TRBJ2-3, with D possibly matching TRBD2 (6 bases). CDR3 length: 15 amino acids. CDR1 and CDR2 from the germline V gene are LGHNA and YSLEER. V was shortened by 3 bases and J by 1 base, with 11 bases between the two germline ends. CDR3 bases: TGCGCCAGCAGCCAGGGGGAGGTGGGCACAGATACGCAGTATTTT. Protein sequence: CASSQGEVGTDTQYF.

The chain employs TRBV6-2 or TRBV6-3 and TRBJ2-3; 9 bases match TRBD1. CDR1 and CDR2 from the germline V gene are MNHEY and SVGEGT. Trimming cost V 6 bases and J 4 bases; bases outside gene matches: 8. The CDR3 spans 15 residues. Here the CDR3 reads CASSRHRGQADTQYF. The CDR3, as DNA: TGTGCCAGCAGCCGACACAGGGGGCAGGCAGATACGCAGTATTTT.

The chain joins TRBV24-1 to TRBJ2-3; no reliable D call. The CDR3 covers 12 residues. CDR1 is KGHDR and CDR2 is SFDVKD in the germline V gene. V lost 12 bases to trimming and J lost 7 bases, with 16 bases between them. The DNA for the CDR3 is TGTGCCGTCGCGTCGGTCTCCAATACGCAGTATTTT. Translated: CAVASVSNTQYF.

The CDR3 DNA follows: TGTGCCAGCAGCTTACGCAGGGGGCTGGAAGAGACCCAGTACTTC. Its protein product is CASSLRRGLEETQYF. The J gene is TRBJ2-5, the V gene TRBV7-9; 8 bases match TRBD1. Germline lookup yields CDR1 SEHNR and CDR2 FQNEAQ (reference sequence). J was trimmed by 3 bases and V by 2 bases; bases with no gene match: 5. This CDR3 comprises 15 residues.

The chain combines TRBV6-2 or TRBV6-3 with TRBJ1-5; D is possibly TRBD1 (6 bases). The CDR3 consists of 14 residues. V lost 3 bases and J 4 bases, leaving 10 bases between the germline ends. Germline lookup yields CDR1 MNHEY and CDR2 SVGEGT. The CDR3 loop is CASSYGQLNQPQHF. The CDR3 region has the DNA TGTGCCAGCAGTTATGGACAGCTAAATCAGCCCCAGCATTTT.

The V and J genes are TRBV27 and TRBJ1-2, with D perhaps TRBD1 (5 bases). Trimming removed 4 bases from V and 4 bases from J, with 16 bases in between. CDR3 length equals 15 residues. Germline CDR1 reads MNHEY; CDR2 reads SMNVEV (reference sequence). The CDR3 loop is CASSSPGLQPYGYTF. CDR3 DNA sequence: TGTGCCAGCAGTTCTCCGGGACTCCAGCCCTATGGCTACACCTTC.

The rearrangement joins TRBV5-1 to TRBJ2-7, with 10 positions matching TRBD2. Germline values: CDR1 SGHRS, CDR2 YFSETQ. V lost 2 bases and J lost 0; bases outside the gene matches: 2. The CDR3 extends over 15 amino acids. CDR3 in DNA: TGCGCCAGCAGCTTACTAGCGGGGTACTCCTACGAGCAGTACTTC. Translation: CASSLLAGYSYEQYF.

The count of this clone is one. The V call is TRBV6-1, the J call TRBJ2-1; tentatively, D is TRBD2 (6 bases). With 0 bases removed from V and 7 bases from J, the gap between germline ends came to 22 bases. Germline CDR1 MNHNS, CDR2 SASEGT. The CDR3 has 18 residues. The CDR3 protein is CASSEAGGARTGTNEQFF. DNA of the CDR3: TGTGCCAGCAGTGAAGCAGGCGGGGCCCGCACCGGAACAAATGAGCAGTTCTTC.

The chain couples TRBV6-5 to TRBJ1-1, with D possibly TRBD1 on 6 matching bases. V dropped 6 bases and J dropped 4 bases, with 12 bases sitting between them. The CDR3 consists of 13 residues. Germline CDR1 and CDR2: MNHEY and SVGAGI. The CDR3 bases are TGTGCCAGCAGCAGGGGTCGGGGCACTGAAGCTTTCTTT. Residues: CASSRGRGTEAFF.

The rearrangement uses TRBV5-6 and TRBJ2-5, with 9 bases fitting TRBD2. Germline CDR1 is SGHDT and CDR2 is YYEEEE. The CDR3 runs to 16 residues. V trimming: 2 bases; J trimming: 0 bases; junction bases outside the gene matches: 5. The CDR3 DNA sequence: TGTGCCAGCAGCTTCTATCTAGCGGGAAACCAAGAGACCCAGTACTTC. Translating it yields CASSFYLAGNQETQYF.

The DNA for the CDR3 is TGTGCCAGCAGTTACTCGCAGGGGTATGGCTACACCTTC. Encoded protein: CASSYSQGYGYTF. The rearrangement links TRBV6-5 to TRBJ1-2; TRBD1 might be the D (6 bases). The length of the CDR3 is 13 residues. The V gene lost 0 bases and the J gene lost 5 bases, with 7 bases spanning the gap. Looked up from germline, CDR1 is MNHEY and CDR2 is SVGAGI.

The V gene is TRBV21-1, the J gene TRBJ1-5. TRBV21-1 is designated a pseudogene. This CDR3 has 12 amino acids. The CDR3 sequence: CASSNREDSQHF. DNA for the CDR3: TGTGCCAGCAGCAACCGGGAAGATTCCCAGCATTTT.

The rearrangement joins TRBV30 to TRBJ2-2; D is ambiguous. CDR1 is GTSNPN and CDR2 is SVGIG in the germline V gene (reference sequence). The CDR3 has 13 residues. The ends were cut back, 6 bases at V and 6 bases at J, with 14 bases in the middle. CDR3 in amino acids: CACKESVAGELFF. The DNA of the CDR3 is TGTGCCTGTAAAGAGAGTGTGGCCGGGGAGCTGTTTTTT.

This rearrangement joins TRBV7-9 to TRBJ1-2, with D possibly being TRBD1 (5 bases). The CDR3 consists of 17 residues. CDR1 and CDR2 (germline): SEHNR, FQNEAQ (reference sequence). V dropped 2 bases and J dropped 2 bases, with 18 bases sitting between them. The CDR3 reads CASSLSFDGGSNYGYTF. DNA of the CDR3: TGTGCCAGCAGCTTATCTTTCGACGGGGGATCCAACTATGGCTACACCTTC.

The chain recombines TRBV7-9 with TRBJ2-3; the D gene is possibly TRBD2 (6 bases). CDR1 is SEHNR and CDR2 is FQNEAQ in the germline V gene (reference sequence). The CDR3 sequence is 13 residues long. The V gene lost 10 bases and the J gene lost 4 bases, with 15 bases spanning the gap. The CDR3, as DNA: TGTGCCACCCCGCGGGAAAGCTCAGATACGCAGTATTTT. This codes for CATPRESSDTQYF.

The CDR3 loop is CASAGGHNEQFF. The CDR3, as DNA: TGTGCCAGCGCGGGAGGCCACAATGAGCAGTTCTTC. This chain uses TRBV2 with TRBJ2-1, with TRBD2 matching 8 bases. Germline trimming cut 8 bases from V and 5 bases from J; bases unmatched to any gene: 2. This CDR3 has 12 residues. Germline V gives CDR1 SNHLY, CDR2 FYNNEI.

This clone was counted between two and nine times. The chain is built from TRBV9 and TRBJ2-2, with 7 bases fitting TRBD1. CDR3 size: 12 residues. V trimming: 9 bases; J trimming: 6 bases; junction bases outside the gene matches: 5. Germline V CDR1 and CDR2: SGDLS, YYNGEE. Here the CDR3 reads CATGTEAGELFF. The CDR3 bases are TGTGCCACCGGGACAGAGGCCGGGGAGCTGTTTTTT.